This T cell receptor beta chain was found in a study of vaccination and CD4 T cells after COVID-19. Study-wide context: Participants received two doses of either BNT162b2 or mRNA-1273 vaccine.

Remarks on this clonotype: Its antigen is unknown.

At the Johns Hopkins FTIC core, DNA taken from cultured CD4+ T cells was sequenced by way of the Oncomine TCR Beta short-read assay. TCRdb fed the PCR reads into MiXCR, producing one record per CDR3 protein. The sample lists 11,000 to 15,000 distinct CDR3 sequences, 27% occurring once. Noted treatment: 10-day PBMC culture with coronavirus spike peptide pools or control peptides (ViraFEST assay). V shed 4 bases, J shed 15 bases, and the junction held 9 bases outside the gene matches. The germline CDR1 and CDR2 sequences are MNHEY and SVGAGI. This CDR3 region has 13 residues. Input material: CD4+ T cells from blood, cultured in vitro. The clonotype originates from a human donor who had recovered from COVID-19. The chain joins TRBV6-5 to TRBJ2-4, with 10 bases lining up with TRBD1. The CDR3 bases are TGTGCCAGCAGTTCGGACAGGGGGGGGTTTCGGTACTTC. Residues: CASSSDRGGFRYF.